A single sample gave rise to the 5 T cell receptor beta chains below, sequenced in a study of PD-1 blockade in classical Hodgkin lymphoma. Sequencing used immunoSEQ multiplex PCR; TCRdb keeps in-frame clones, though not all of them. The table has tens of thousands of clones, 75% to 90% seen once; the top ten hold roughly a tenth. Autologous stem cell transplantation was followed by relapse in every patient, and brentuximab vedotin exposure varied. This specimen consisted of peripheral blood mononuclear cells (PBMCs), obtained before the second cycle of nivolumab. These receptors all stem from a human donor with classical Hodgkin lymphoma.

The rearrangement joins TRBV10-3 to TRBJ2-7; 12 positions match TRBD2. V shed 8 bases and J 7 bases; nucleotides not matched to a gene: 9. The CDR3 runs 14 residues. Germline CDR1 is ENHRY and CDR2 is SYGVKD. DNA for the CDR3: TGTGCCATCGGGCGACTAGCGGGAGTGGATGAGCAGTACTTC. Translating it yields CAIGRLAGVDEQYF.

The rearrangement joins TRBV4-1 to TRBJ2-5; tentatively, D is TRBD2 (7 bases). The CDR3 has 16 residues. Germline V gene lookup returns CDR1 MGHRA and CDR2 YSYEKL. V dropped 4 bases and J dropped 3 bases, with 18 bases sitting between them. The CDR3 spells CASSLVAGRGEETQYF. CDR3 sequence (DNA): TGCGCCAGCAGCCTGGTTGCAGGGAGGGGGGAAGAGACCCAGTACTTC.

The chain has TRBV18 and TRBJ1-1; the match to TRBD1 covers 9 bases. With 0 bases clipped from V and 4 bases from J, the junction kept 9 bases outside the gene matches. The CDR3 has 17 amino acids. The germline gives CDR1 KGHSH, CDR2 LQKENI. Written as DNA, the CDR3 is TGTGCCAGCTCACCACCCTCGACAGGGGGTCTGCGCACTGAAGCTTTCTTT. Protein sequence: CASSPPSTGGLRTEAFF.

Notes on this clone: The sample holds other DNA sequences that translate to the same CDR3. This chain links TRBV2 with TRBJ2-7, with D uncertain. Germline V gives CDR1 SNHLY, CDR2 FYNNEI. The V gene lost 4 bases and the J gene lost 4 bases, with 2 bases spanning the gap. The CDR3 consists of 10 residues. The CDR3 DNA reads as TGTGCCAGCAGTGGTTACGAGCAGTACTTC. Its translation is CASSGYEQYF.

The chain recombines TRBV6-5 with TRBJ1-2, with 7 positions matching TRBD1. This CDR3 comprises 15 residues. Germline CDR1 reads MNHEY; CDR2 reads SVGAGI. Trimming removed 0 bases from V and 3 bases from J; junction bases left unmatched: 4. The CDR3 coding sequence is TGTGCCAGCAGTTACTCGATCGGGACAGACTATGGCTACACCTTC. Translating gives CASSYSIGTDYGYTF.